This T cell receptor (beta chain) stems from a study of T-cell reconstitution after alpha-beta-depleted transplantation in children. Broader study findings: Two months or so post-transplant, alpha-beta T cells reportedly derived from several hundred expanded graft clones. Fresh T-cell production supplied most of the T-cell counts and diversity seen one year after transplant.

For TCRbeta, the library was prepared with unique molecular identifiers. TCRdb fed the PCR reads into MiXCR, producing one record per CDR3 protein. Among some 76,000 distinct CDR3 sequences listed, under 13% were seen once. V gave up 6 bases and J gave up 4 bases, with 12 bases separating them. The CDR3 runs 13 residues. Worth noting for this clonotype: Its matching antigen is unknown.

This rearrangement joins TRBV12-3 or TRBV12-4 to TRBJ1-1; D gene unclear. Sequenced material: PBMCs, taken before TCRalphabeta/CD19-depleted stem cell transplant. This TCR derives from a boy younger than 18 with acute myeloid leukemia, due to receive a stem cell transplant. Here the CDR3 DNA reads TGTGCCAGCAGCCCCGTCTCAACCACTGAAGCTTTCTTT. Translating gives CASSPVSTTEAFF.